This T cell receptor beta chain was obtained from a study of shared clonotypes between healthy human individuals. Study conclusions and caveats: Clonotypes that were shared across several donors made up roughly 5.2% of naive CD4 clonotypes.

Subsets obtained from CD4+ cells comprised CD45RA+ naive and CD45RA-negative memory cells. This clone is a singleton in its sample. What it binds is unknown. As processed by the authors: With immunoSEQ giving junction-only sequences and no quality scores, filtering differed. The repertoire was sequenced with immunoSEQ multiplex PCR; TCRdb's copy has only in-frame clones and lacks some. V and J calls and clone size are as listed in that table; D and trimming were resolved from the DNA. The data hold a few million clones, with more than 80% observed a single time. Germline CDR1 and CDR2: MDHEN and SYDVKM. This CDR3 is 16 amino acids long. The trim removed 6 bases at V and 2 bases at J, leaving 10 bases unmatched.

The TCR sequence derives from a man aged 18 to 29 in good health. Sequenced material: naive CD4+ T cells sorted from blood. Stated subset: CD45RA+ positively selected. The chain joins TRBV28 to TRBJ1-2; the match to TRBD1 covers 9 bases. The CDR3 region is CASRTVWTGENYGYTF. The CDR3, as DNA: TGTGCCAGCAGAACCGTATGGACAGGGGAGAACTATGGCTACACCTTC.